Reported below is one T cell receptor beta chain. The sample comes from a study of blood T cell repertoires in COVID-19. Turning to the study itself: Sites across the United States, Italy and Spain contributed samples from acute and convalescent COVID-19. PBMCs, B-cell-depleted T cells, or T cells were the source of the cDNA or gDNA that made up the material.

Germline CDR1 and CDR2: LNHDA and SQIVND (reference sequence). Trimming stripped 8 bases from V and 0 bases from J, with 11 bases between. This CDR3 region has 14 residues. Authors' methods: Nucleated cell counts were estimated from reference gene primer amplification. Clones were sequenced by immunoSEQ multiplex PCR, and TCRdb holds only the in-frame ones, with some missing. From that table come the V and J calls and clone size; the DNA was used to work out D and trimming. Altogether some 250,000 clones are present, roughly 80% being singletons, with the ten largest covering approximately 8%. Sequenced material: peripheral blood. The V gene is TRBV19, the J gene TRBJ2-1, with D perhaps matching TRBD2 (6 bases). The sequence came from a woman of 80 years or more with acute or convalescent COVID-19. CDR3 in amino acids: CASLDGSSYNEQFF. The CDR3 DNA reads TGTGCCAGTCTTGACGGGAGCTCCTACAATGAGCAGTTCTTC.